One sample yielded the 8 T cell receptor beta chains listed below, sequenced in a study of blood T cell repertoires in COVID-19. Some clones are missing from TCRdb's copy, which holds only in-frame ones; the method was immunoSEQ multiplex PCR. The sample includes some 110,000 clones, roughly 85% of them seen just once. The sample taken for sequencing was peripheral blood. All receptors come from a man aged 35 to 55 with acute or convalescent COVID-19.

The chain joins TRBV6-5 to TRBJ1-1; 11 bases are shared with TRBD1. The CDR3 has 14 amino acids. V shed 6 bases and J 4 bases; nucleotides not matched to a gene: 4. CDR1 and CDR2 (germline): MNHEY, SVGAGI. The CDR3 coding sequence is TGTGCCAGCAGAGGACAGGGGGCTGGCACTGAAGCTTTCTTT. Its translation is CASRGQGAGTEAFF.

The CDR3 here is CASSYSREGAEAFF. The CDR3 DNA reads TGTGCCAGCAGTTACTCCAGGGAAGGAGCTGAAGCTTTCTTT. V and J are TRBV6-6 and TRBJ1-1; possibly TRBD1 for D (5 bases). Germline loops: CDR1 MNHNY, CDR2 SVGAGI (reference sequence). This CDR3 spans 14 amino acids. Trimming cost V 0 bases and J 6 bases, with 11 bases left between them.

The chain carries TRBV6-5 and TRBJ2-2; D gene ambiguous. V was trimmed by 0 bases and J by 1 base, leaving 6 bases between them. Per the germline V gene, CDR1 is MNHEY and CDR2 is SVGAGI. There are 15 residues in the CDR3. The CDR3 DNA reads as TGTGCCAGCAGTTACTCAAGCCTGAACACCGGGGAGCTGTTTTTT. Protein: CASSYSSLNTGELFF.

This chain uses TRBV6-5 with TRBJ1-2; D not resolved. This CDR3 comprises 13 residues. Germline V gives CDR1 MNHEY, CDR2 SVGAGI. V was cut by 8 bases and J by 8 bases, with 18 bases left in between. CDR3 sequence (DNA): TGTGCCAGCGGTAGGACTGATCTTCGGGGCTACACCTTC. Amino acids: CASGRTDLRGYTF.

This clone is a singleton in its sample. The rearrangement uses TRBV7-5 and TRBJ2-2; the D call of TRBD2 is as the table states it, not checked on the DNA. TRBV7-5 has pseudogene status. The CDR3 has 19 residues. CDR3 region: CARSLARGRGTSGTGELFF. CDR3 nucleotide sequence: TGTGCCAGAAGCTTAGCGCGGGGGCGTGGGACTAGCGGTACCGGGGAGCTGTTTTTT.

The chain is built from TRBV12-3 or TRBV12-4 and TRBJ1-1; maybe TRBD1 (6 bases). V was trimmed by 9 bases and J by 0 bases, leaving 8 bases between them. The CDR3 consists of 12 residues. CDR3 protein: CASGQMNTEAFF. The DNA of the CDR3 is TGTGCCAGTGGACAGATGAACACTGAAGCTTTCTTT.

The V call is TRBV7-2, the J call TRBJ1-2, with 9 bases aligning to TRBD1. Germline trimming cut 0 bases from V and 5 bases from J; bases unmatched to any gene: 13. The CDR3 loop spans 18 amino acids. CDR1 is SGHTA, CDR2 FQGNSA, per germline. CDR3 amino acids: CASSLAVWRQGDLYGYTF. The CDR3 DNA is TGTGCCAGCAGCTTAGCGGTATGGAGACAGGGGGATCTATATGGCTACACCTTC.

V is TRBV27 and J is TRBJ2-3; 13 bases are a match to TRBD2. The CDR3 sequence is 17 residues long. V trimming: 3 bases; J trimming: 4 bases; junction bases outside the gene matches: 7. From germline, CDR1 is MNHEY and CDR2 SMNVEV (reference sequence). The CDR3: CASSFRRTSGGADTQYF. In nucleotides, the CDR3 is TGTGCCAGCAGTTTCCGCCGGACTAGCGGGGGAGCAGATACGCAGTATTTT.